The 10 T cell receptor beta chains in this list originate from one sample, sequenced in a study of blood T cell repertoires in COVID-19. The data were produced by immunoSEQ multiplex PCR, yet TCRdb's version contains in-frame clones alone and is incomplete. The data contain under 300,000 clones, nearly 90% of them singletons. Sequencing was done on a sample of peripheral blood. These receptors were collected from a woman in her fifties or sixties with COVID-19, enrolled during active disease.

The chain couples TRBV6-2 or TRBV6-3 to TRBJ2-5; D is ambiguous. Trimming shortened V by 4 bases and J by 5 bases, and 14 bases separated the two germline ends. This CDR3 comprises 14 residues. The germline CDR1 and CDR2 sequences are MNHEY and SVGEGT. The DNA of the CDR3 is TGTGCCAGCAGTTGGTGGGCCCCCGGTGAGACCCAGTACTTC. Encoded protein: CASSWWAPGETQYF.

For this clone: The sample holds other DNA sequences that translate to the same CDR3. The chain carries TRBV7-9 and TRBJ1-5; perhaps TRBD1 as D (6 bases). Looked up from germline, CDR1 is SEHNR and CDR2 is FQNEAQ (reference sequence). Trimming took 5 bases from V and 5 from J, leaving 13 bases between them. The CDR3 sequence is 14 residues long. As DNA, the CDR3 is TGTGCCAGCAGCCTGGCCAGGGGAGATCAGCCCCAGCATTTT. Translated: CASSLARGDQPQHF.

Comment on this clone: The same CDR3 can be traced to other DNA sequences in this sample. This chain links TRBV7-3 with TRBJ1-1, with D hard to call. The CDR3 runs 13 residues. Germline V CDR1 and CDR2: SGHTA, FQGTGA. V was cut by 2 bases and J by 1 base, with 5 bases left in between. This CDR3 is CASSLGRNTEAFF. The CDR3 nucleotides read TGTGCCAGCAGCTTAGGCCGGAACACTGAAGCTTTCTTT.

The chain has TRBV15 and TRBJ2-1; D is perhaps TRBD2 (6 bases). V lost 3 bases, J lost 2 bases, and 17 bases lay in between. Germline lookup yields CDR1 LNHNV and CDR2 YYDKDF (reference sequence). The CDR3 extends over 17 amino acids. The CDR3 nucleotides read TGTGCCACCAGCAGCCCGGCGCGGGGCAGTGCCTACAATGAGCAGTTCTTC. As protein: CATSSPARGSAYNEQFF.

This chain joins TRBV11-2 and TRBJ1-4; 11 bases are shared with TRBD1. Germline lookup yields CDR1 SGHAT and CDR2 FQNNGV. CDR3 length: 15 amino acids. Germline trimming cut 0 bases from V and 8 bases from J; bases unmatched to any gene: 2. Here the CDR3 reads CASSLDGTGGEKLFF. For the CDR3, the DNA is TGTGCCAGCAGCTTAGATGGGACAGGGGGAGAAAAACTGTTTTTT.

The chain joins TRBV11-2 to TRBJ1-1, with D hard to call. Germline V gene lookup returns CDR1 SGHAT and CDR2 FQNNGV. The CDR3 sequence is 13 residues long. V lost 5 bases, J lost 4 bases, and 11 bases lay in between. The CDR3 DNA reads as TGTGCCAGCAGCCTCAATCGGGGCACTGAAGCTTTCTTT. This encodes CASSLNRGTEAFF.

The CDR3 coding sequence is TGTGCCAGCAGAGACAGGGGTGGGAGCAATCAGCCCCAGCATTTT. Protein sequence: CASRDRGGSNQPQHF. The V gene is TRBV6-5, the J gene TRBJ1-5; 8 bases are a match to TRBD1. There are 15 residues in the CDR3. Germline values: CDR1 MNHEY, CDR2 SVGAGI. V lost 6 bases, J lost 1 base, and 5 bases stayed unmatched.

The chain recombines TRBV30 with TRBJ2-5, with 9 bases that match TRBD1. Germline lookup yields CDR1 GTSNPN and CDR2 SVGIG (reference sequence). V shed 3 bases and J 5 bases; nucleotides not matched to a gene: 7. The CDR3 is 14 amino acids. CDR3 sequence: CAWRDRGFGETQYF. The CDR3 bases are TGTGCCTGGAGGGACAGGGGCTTCGGTGAGACCCAGTACTTC. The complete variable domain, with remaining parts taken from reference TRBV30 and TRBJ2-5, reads SQTIHQWPATLVQPVGSPLSLECTVEGTSNPNLYWYRQAAGRGLQLLFYSVGIGQISSEVPQNLSASRPQDRQFILSSKKLLLSDSGFYLCAWRDRGFGETQYFGPGTRLLVL.

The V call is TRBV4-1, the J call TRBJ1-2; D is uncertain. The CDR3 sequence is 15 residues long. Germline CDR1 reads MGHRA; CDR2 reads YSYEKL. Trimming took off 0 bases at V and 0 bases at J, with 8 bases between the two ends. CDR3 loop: CASSQERGANYGYTF. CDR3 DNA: TGCGCCAGCAGCCAAGAACGGGGAGCTAACTATGGCTACACCTTC.

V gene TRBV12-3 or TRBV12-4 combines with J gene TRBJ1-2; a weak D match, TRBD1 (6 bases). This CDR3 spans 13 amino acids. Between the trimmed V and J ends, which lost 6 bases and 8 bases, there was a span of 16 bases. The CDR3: CASSNDRSRGYTF. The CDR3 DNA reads TGTGCCAGCAGCAACGACAGGAGTAGGGGCTACACCTTC.